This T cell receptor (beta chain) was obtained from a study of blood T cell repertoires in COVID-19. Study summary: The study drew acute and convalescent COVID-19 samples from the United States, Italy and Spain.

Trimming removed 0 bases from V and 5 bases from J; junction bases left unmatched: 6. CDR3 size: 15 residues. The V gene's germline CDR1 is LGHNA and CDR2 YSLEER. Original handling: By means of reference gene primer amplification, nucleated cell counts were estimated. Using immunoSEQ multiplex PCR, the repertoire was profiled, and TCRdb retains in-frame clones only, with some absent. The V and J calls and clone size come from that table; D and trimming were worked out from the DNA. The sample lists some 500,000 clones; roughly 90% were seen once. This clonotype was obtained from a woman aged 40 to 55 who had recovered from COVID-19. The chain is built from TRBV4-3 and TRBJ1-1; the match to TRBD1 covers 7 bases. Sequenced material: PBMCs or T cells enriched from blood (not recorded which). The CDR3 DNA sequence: TGCGCCAGCAGCCAAGATAGAGGGGGCGCAACTGAAGCTTTCTTT. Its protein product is CASSQDRGGATEAFF.